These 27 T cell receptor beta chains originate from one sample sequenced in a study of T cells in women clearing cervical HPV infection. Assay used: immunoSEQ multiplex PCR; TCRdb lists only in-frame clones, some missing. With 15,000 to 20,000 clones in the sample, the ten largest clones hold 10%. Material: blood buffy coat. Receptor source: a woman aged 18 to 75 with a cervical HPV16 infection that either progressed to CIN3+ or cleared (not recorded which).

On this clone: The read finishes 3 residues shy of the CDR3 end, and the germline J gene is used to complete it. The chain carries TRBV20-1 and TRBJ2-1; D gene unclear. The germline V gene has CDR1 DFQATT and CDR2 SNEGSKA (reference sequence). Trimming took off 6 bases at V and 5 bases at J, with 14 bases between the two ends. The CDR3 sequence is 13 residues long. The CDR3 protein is CSARGINHNEQFF. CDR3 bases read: TGCAGTGCCCGAGGCATAAACCACAATGAG.

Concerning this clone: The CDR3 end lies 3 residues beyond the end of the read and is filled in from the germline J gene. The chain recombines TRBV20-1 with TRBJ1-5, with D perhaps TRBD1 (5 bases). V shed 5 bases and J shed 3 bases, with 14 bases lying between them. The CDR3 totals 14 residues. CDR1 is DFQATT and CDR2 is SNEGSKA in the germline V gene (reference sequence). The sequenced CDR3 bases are TGCAGTGCTGAAACAGGCTCTCCCAATCAGCCC. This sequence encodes CSAETGSPNQP. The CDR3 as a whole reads CSAETGSPNQPQHF.

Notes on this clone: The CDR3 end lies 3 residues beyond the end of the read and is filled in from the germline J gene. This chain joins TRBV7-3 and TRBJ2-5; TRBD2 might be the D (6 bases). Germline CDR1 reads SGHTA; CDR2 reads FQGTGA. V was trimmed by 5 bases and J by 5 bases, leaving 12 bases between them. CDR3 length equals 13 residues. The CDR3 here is CASSTGGAETQYF. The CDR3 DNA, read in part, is TGTGCCAGCAGCACCGGAGGGGCGGAGACC. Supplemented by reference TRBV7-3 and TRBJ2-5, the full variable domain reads GAGVSQTPSNKVTEKGKYVELRCDPISGHTALYWYRQSLGQGPEFLIYFQGTGAADDSGLPNDRFFAVRPEGSVSTLKIQRTERGDSAVYLCASSTGGAETQYFGPGTRLLVL.

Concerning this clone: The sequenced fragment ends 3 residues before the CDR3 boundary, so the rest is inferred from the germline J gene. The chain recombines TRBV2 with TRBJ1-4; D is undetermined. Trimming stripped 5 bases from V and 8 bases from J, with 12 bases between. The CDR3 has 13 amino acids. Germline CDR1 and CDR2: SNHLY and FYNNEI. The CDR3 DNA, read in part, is TGTGCCAGCAGTTGGGCGATAGGGGAAAAA. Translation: CASSWAIGEK. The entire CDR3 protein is CASSWAIGEKLFF.

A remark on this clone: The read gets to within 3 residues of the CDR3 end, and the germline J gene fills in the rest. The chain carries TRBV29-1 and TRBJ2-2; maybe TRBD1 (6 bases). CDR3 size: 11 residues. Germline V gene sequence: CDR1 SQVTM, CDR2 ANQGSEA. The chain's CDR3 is CSVDRNEKLFF. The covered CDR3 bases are TGCAGCGTGGACAGAAATGAAAAG.

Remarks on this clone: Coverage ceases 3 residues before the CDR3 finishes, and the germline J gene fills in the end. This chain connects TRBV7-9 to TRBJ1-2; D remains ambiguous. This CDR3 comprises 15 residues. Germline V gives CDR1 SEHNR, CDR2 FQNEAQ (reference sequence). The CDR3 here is CASSSSRQSSYDYTF. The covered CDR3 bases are TGTGCCAGCAGCTCTAGCCGGCAGAGCTCCTACGAC. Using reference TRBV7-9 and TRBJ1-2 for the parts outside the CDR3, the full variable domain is DTGVSQNPRHKITKRGQNVTFRCDPISEHNRLYWYRQTLGQGPEFLTYFQNEAQLEKSRLLSDRFSAERPKGSFSTLEIQRTEQGDSAMYLCASSSSRQSSYDYTFGSGTRLTVV.

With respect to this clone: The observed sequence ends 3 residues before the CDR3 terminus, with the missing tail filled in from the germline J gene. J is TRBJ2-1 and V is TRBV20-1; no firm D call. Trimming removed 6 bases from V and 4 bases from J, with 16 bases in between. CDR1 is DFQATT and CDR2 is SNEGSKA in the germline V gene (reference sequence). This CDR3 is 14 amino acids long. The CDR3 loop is CSAPPINDYNEQFF. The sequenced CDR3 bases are TGCAGTGCCCCCCCTATCAACGATTACAATGAG.

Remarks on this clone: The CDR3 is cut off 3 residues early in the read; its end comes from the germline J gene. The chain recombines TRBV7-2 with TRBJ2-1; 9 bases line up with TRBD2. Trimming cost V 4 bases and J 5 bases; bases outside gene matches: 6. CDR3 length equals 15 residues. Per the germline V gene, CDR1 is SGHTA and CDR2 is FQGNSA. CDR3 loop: CASSSTSGPHNEQFF. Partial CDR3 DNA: TGTGCCAGCAGCTCGACTAGCGGTCCGCACAATGAG.

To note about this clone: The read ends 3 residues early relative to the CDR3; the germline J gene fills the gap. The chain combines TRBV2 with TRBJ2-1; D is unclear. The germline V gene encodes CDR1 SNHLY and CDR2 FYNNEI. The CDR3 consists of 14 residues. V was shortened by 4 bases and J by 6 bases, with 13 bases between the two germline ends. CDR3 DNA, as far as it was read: TGTGCCAGCAGTGCCGCCGGGTCTGCCAATGAG. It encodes CASSAAGSANE. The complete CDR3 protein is CASSAAGSANEQFF. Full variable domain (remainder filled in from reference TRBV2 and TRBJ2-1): EPEVTQTPSHQVTQMGQEVILRCVPISNHLYFYWYRQILGQKVEFLVSFYNNEISEKSEIFDDQFSVERPDGSNFTLKIRSTKLEDSAMYFCASSAAGSANEQFFGPGTRLTVL.

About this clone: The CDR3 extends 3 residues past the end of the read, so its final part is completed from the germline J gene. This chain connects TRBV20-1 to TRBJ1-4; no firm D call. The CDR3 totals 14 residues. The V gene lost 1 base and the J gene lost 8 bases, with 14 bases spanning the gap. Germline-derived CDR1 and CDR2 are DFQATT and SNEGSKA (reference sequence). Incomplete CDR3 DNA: TGCAGTGCTAGAGCAACAAATCGGCGGGAAAAA. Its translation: CSARATNRREK. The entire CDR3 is CSARATNRREKLFF.

CDR3 DNA (partial): TGTGCCAGCAGCCCAGATGACAAGGCCTACGAG. This gives the protein CASSPDDKAYE. The whole CDR3 region reads CASSPDDKAYEQYF. V is TRBV7-3 and J is TRBJ2-7; the D is unclear. The read ends 3 residues before the CDR3 terminus; that terminus is restored from the germline J gene. CDR1 is SGHTA and CDR2 is FQGTGA in the germline V gene. The CDR3 spans 14 residues. V gave up 5 bases and J gave up 2 bases, with 13 bases separating them.

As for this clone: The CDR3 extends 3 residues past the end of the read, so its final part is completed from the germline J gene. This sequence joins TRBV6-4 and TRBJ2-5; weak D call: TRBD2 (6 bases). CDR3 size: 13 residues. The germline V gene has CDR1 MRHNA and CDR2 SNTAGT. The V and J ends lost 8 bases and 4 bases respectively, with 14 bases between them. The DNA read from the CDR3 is TGTGCCAGCTCCAGGGACTTCCGAGAGACC. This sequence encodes CASSRDFRET. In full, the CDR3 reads CASSRDFRETQYF.

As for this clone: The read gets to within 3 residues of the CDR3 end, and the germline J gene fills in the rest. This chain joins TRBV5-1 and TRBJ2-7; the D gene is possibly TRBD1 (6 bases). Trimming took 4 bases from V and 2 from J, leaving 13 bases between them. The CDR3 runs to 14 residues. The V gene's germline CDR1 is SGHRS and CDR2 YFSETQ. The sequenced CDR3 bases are TGCGCCAGCAGCCGAATACAGGGAACCTACGAG. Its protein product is CASSRIQGTYE. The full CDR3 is CASSRIQGTYEQYF.

The CDR3 bases that were read are TGTGCCAGCAGATCGGGACAGGGGGTAAATACG. Its translation: CASRSGQGVNT. The whole CDR3 protein reads CASRSGQGVNTQYF. This chain links TRBV6-2 or TRBV6-3 with TRBJ2-3, with 11 bases identical to TRBD1. The DNA ends 3 residues before the CDR3 does, and the rest of the CDR3 is filled in from the germline J gene. The trim removed 6 bases at V and 7 bases at J, leaving 6 bases unmatched. The CDR3 is made up of 14 amino acids. Germline V gene sequence: CDR1 MNHEY, CDR2 SVGEGT.

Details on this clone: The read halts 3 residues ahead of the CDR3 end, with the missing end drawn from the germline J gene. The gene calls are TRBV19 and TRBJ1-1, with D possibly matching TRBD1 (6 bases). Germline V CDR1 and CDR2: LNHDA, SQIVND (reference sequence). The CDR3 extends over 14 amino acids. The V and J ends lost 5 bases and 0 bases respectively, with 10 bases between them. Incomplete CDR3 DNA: TGTGCCAGTAGTGTGGGACAAGTGAACACTGAA. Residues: CASSVGQVNTE. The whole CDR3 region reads CASSVGQVNTEAFF.

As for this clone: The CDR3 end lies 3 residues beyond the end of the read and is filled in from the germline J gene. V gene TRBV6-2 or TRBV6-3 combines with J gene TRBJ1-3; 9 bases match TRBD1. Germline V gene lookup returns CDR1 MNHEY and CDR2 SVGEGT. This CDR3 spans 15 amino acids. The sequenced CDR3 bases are TGTGCCAGCAGGCCGGGACAGGGAGGAGGACATAGA. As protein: CASRPGQGGGHR. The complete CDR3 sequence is CASRPGQGGGHRIYF.

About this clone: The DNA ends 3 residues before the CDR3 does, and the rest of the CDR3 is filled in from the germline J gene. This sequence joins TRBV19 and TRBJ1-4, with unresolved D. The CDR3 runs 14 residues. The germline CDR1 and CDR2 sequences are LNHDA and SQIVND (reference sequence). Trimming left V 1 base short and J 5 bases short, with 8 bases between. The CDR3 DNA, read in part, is TGTGCCAGTAGTATAGTTGATAGAAATGAAAAA. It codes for CASSIVDRNEK. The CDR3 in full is CASSIVDRNEKLFF.

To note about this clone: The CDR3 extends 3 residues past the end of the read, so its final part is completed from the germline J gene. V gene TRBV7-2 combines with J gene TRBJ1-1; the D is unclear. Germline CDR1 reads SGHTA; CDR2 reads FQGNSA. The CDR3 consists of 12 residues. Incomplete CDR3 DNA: TGTGCCAGCAGCTTAGATGTCCCCCCG. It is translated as CASSLDVPP. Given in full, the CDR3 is CASSLDVPPAFF.

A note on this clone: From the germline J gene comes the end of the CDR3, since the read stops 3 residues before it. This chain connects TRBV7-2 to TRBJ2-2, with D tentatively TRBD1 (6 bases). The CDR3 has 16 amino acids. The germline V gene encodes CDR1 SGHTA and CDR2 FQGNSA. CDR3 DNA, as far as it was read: TGTGCCAGCAGCTTAGCGTTACAGGGCGGTGGTTCACCG. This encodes CASSLALQGGGSP. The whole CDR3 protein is CASSLALQGGGSPLFF.

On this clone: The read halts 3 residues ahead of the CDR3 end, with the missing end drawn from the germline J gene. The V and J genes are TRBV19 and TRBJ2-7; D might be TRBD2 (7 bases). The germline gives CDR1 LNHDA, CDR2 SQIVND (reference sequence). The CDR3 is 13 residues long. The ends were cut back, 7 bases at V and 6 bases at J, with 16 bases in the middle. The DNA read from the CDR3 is TGTGCCAGTAACGGGGGGCTCTCCACCGAG. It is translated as CASNGGLSTE. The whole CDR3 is CASNGGLSTEQYF. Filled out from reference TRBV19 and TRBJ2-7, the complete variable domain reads DGGITQSPKYLFRKEGQNVTLSCEQNLNHDAMYWYRQDPGQGLRLIYYSQIVNDFQKGDIAEGYSVSREKKESFPLTVTSAQKNPTAFYLCASNGGLSTEQYFGPGTRLTVT.

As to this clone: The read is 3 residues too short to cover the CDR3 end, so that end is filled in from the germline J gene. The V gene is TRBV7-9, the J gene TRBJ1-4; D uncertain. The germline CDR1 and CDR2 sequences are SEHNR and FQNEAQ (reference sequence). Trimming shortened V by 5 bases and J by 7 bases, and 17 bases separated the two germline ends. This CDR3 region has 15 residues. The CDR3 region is CASSPGAGYGEKLFF. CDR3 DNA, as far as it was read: TGTGCCAGCAGCCCGGGAGCGGGGTACGGTGAAAAA.

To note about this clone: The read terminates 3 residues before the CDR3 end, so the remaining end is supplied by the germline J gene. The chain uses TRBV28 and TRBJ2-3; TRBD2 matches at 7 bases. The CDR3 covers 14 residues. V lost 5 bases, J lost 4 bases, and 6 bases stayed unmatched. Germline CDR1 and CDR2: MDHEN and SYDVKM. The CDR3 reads CASSTAGVADTQYF. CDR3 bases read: TGTGCCAGCAGTACGGCGGGAGTCGCAGATACG.

CDR3 DNA (partial): TGTGCCAGCAGCCCCACTCGGTCTGGGGCCAACGTC. Translation: CASSPTRSGANV. In full, the CDR3 reads CASSPTRSGANVLTF. The V gene is TRBV3-1 (or the pseudogene TRBV3-2), the J gene TRBJ2-6; D is undetermined. The read ends 3 residues shy of where the CDR3 ends; the end is completed using the germline J gene. V was trimmed by 4 bases and J by 1 base, leaving 8 bases between them. The germline CDR1 and CDR2 sequences are LGHDT and YNNKEL (reference sequence). This CDR3 spans 15 amino acids.

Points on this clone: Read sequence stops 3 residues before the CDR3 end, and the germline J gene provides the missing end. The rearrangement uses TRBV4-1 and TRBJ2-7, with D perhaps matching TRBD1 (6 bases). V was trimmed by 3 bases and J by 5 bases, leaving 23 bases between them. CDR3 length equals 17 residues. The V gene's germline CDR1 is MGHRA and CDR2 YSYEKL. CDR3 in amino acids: CASSQGPGHTLHHEQYF. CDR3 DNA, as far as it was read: TGCGCCAGCAGCCAGGGTCCGGGACATACACTCCACCACGAG.

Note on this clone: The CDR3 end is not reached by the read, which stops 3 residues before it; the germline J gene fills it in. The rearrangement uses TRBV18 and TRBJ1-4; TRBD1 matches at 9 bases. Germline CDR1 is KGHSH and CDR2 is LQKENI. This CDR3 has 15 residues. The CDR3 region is CASSLPGTGRSPLFF. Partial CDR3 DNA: TGTGCCAGCTCACTCCCCGGGACAGGGCGTTCACCA.

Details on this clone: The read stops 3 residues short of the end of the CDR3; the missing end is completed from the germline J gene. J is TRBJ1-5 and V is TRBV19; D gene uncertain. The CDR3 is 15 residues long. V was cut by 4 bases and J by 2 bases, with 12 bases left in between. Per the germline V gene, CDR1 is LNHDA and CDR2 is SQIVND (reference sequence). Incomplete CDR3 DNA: TGTGCCAGTAGTAGTCAGCGATCTGGCAATCAGCCC. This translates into CASSSQRSGNQP. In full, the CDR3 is CASSSQRSGNQPQHF. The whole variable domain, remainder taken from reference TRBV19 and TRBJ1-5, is DGGITQSPKYLFRKEGQNVTLSCEQNLNHDAMYWYRQDPGQGLRLIYYSQIVNDFQKGDIAEGYSVSREKKESFPLTVTSAQKNPTAFYLCASSSQRSGNQPQHFGDGTRLSIL.

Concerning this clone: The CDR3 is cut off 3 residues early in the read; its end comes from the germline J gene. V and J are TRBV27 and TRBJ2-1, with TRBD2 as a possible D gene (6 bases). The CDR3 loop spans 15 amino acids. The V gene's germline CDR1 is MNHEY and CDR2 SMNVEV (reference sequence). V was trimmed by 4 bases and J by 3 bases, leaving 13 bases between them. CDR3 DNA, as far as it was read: TGTGCCAGCAGTTCCCCCGGACTAAACTACAATGAG. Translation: CASSSPGLNYNE. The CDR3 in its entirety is CASSSPGLNYNEQFF.